This TCR beta chain originates from a study of shared clonotypes between healthy human individuals. V lost 4 bases to trimming and J lost 6 bases; unmatched junction nucleotides: 9. The CDR3 consists of 14 residues. The V gene's germline CDR1 is SEHNR and CDR2 FQNEAQ (reference sequence). The deep-level immunoSEQ assay was used. TCRdb's table, derived via immunoSEQ multiplex PCR, lists solely in-frame clones and lacks some. Among approximately 500,000 clones, approximately 84% were seen once, and the ten largest hold about an eighth. The TCR was taken from a woman in her 40s in good health. Some clones in this sample may be carry-over from other donors' samples. The chain combines TRBV7-9 with TRBJ2-7, with TRBD1 matching 7 bases. Sequencing was performed on PBMCs. CDR3 region: CASSSLDRDGEQYF. The CDR3 coding sequence is TGTGCCAGCAGCTCCTTAGACAGGGACGGCGAGCAGTACTTC.